This T cell receptor (beta chain) was observed in a study of T cell responses to AZD1222 COVID-19 vaccine. The CDR3 is 14 amino acids. Per germline, CDR1 SGHNT and CDR2 YYREEE (reference sequence). J was trimmed by 9 bases and V by 3 bases; bases with no gene match: 7. Method: immunoSEQ multiplex PCR; TCRdb's copy keeps in-frame clones and lacks some. This sample has about 150,000 clones, with about 88% found just once. This TCR was recovered from an adult in good health. This chain connects TRBV5-4 to TRBJ2-1, with 9 bases aligning to TRBD2. Material: peripheral blood, obtained on day 0 of AZD1222 vaccination. The CDR3 DNA follows: TGTGCCAGCAGCTGGGGACTAGCTCTAGTTGAGCAGTTCTTC. Translation: CASSWGLALVEQFF.